Below, 30 T cell receptor beta chains from the same sample are listed, as sequenced in a study of regulatory T cells in long-lasting Graves disease. Time point of the sample: newly diagnosed GD, antithyroid drugs for less than 3 months. The TCR library used RNA extracted from PBMCs. For TCR beta, libraries came from iRepertoire HTBI primers and Arm-PCR of CDR3 regions. TCRdb used MiXCR to reprocess the multiplex PCR reads, holding one entry per CDR3 protein. The sample lists 350,000 to 550,000 distinct CDR3 sequences; around 15% were seen once. The sample was also linked to a second study, of T cells in Graves' hyperthyroidism and ophthalmopathy.

Sequencing was performed on peripheral blood mononuclear cells (PBMCs), taken at new diagnosis, from a patient treated with antithyroid drugs. Receptors originate from a young woman with Graves disease.

This clonotype was observed at least ten times. V gene TRBV3-1 combines with J gene TRBJ2-1; 8 bases fit TRBD2. CDR1 and CDR2 from the germline V gene are LGHDT and YNNKEL (reference sequence). The trim removed 4 bases at V and 7 bases at J, leaving 12 bases unmatched. This CDR3 spans 16 amino acids. The CDR3 nucleotides read TGTGCCAGCAGCCCAAAAACGGGACTAGATTTTAATGAGCAGTTCTTC. The encoded protein is CASSPKTGLDFNEQFF.

This clonotype has just a few counts. The chain has TRBV4-3 and TRBJ1-6; D not certain. The V end was cut by 1 base, the J end by 8 bases, with 6 bases between. CDR3 length equals 13 residues. The V gene's germline CDR1 is LGHNA and CDR2 YSLEER. The CDR3 sequence: CASSQAYDSPLHF. The CDR3 DNA follows: TGCGCCAGCAGCCAAGCATACGATTCACCCCTCCACTTT.

DNA of the CDR3: TGTGCCAGCAGTTTCTCGGGACAGGGGCTCACTGAAGCTTTCTTT. Protein sequence: CASSFSGQGLTEAFF. The genes are TRBV28 and TRBJ1-1; the match to TRBD1 covers 10 bases. The CDR3 extends over 15 amino acids. After removal of 3 bases from V and 4 bases from J, the junction contained 5 bases not matched to a gene. Germline CDR1 MDHEN, CDR2 SYDVKM.

This clonotype was counted a few times. The chain carries TRBV13 and TRBJ2-7; TRBD1 matches 8 bases. V shed 2 bases and J 0 bases; nucleotides not matched to a gene: 6. The CDR3 contains 16 residues. CDR1 is PRHDT and CDR2 is FYEKMQ in the germline V gene (reference sequence). CDR3 in DNA: TGTGCCAGCAGCTTACCCGGGACAGGCCCCTCCTACGAGCAGTACTTC. Translation gives CASSLPGTGPSYEQYF.

At least ten counts were recorded for this clonotype. J is TRBJ1-2 and V is TRBV20-1; D unclear. The CDR3 is 12 residues long. Trimming took 0 bases from V and 7 from J, leaving 9 bases between them. CDR1 and CDR2 from the germline V gene are DFQATT and SNEGSKA (reference sequence). In DNA, the CDR3 is TGCAGTGCTAGAGATGGCTACGGTGGCTACACCTTC. Protein sequence: CSARDGYGGYTF.

This clonotype appeared many times. The rearrangement links TRBV12-3 or TRBV12-4 to TRBJ2-1, with 7 bases that match TRBD1. CDR3 size: 16 residues. Trimming at V came to 6 bases and at J to 6 bases, leaving 14 bases not matched to a gene. Written as DNA, the CDR3 is TGTGCCAGCAGACTCCCTACAGGGGTAGTCGGCAATGAGCAGTTCTTC. It is translated as CASRLPTGVVGNEQFF.

This clonotype showed up many times. The chain carries TRBV6-1 and TRBJ2-7, with 8 bases identical to TRBD1. The germline gives CDR1 MNHNS, CDR2 SASEGT. V shed 5 bases, J shed 2 bases, and the junction held 5 bases outside the gene matches. This CDR3 has 14 residues. CDR3 in DNA: TGTGCCAGCAGTAGTGACAGGGGCACCTACGAGCAGTACTTC. Protein: CASSSDRGTYEQYF.

This clonotype was found a few times. The chain carries TRBV20-1 and TRBJ1-5; 7 positions agree with TRBD1. Germline-derived CDR1 and CDR2 are DFQATT and SNEGSKA (reference sequence). Losses at the gene ends were 5 bases for V and 9 bases for J; bases not matched to a gene: 7. The CDR3 consists of 12 residues. The CDR3 spells CSAADRERPQHF. The CDR3 DNA reads TGCAGTGCTGCCGACAGGGAGAGGCCCCAGCATTTT.

The chain combines TRBV7-2 with TRBJ2-7; D ambiguous. Trimming shortened V by 5 bases and J by 3 bases, and 14 bases separated the two germline ends. CDR1 SGHTA and CDR2 FQGNSA come from the germline V gene. This CDR3 has 14 amino acids. This chain's CDR3 is CASSPRAEDYEQYF. The CDR3 region has the DNA TGTGCCAGCAGCCCACGGGCAGAGGACTACGAGCAGTACTTC.

This clonotype was found many times. The chain combines TRBV11-2 with TRBJ2-1; 11 positions agree with TRBD2. This CDR3 region has 18 residues. Looked up from germline, CDR1 is SGHAT and CDR2 is FQNNGV. V shed 1 base, J shed 8 bases, and the junction held 13 bases outside the gene matches. The DNA for the CDR3 is TGTGCCAGCAGCTTAGGTAGACTAGCGGGACCTCTTAGCGATGAGCAGTTCTTC. This sequence encodes CASSLGRLAGPLSDEQFF.

The sample holds many counts of this clonotype. J is TRBJ2-1 and V is TRBV6-2 or TRBV6-3, with TRBD1 matching over 7 bases. V was clipped by 5 bases and J by 4 bases; unmatched bases: 11. The CDR3 runs to 16 residues. CDR1 is MNHEY, CDR2 SVGEGT, per germline. The CDR3 loop is CASSSRTGSRYNEQFF. The CDR3 region has the DNA TGTGCCAGCAGTAGCAGGACAGGCTCTCGGTACAATGAGCAGTTCTTC.

This clonotype has a count of ten or more. This rearrangement joins TRBV19 to TRBJ2-3; 7 bases line up with TRBD2. Germline loops: CDR1 LNHDA, CDR2 SQIVND (reference sequence). V was clipped by 2 bases and J by 4 bases; unmatched bases: 9. This CDR3 has 16 residues. CDR3 DNA sequence: TGTGCCAGTAGTATATTGAGCGGGATTGGCGCAGATACGCAGTATTTT. Its translation: CASSILSGIGADTQYF.

The V call is TRBV10-2, the J call TRBJ1-5; D unclear. Trimming took 3 bases from V and 4 from J, leaving 7 bases between them. Germline CDR1 reads WSHSY; CDR2 reads SAAADI. The CDR3 runs 13 residues. CDR3 region: CASSDMWNQPQHF. Written as DNA, the CDR3 is TGCGCCAGCAGTGATATGTGGAATCAGCCCCAGCATTTT.

The rearrangement uses TRBV4-3 and TRBJ2-3; weak D call: TRBD2 (6 bases). Germline assignment: CDR1 LGHNA and CDR2 YSLEER. V was shortened by 1 base and J by 5 bases, with 7 bases between the two germline ends. The CDR3 consists of 13 residues. The CDR3 protein is CASSQVEGDTQYF. CDR3 bases: TGCGCCAGCAGCCAAGTGGAGGGAGATACGCAGTATTTT.

CDR3 protein: CASSLGGTRSPLHF. CDR3 nucleotides: TGTGCCAGCAGCTTAGGGGGGACGAGGTCACCCCTCCACTTT. The J gene is TRBJ1-6, the V gene TRBV11-3, with D possibly TRBD1 on 5 matching bases. The CDR3 loop spans 14 amino acids. The germline gives CDR1 SGHNT, CDR2 YENEEA. The ends were cut back, 1 base at V and 10 bases at J, with 11 bases in the middle.

In this sample, this clonotype turned up a few times. V gene TRBV2 combines with J gene TRBJ1-1, with 8 bases lining up with TRBD1. The CDR3 length is 15 residues. V lost 3 bases and J lost 11; bases outside the gene matches: 14. Germline CDR1 and CDR2: SNHLY and FYNNEI. The CDR3 DNA reads TGTGCCAGCAGTGATTGGGACAGGCCCTCAGGGAGGGCTTTCTTT. This gives the protein CASSDWDRPSGRAFF.

The chain carries TRBV7-9 and TRBJ2-7; D not certain. V was cut by 5 bases and J by 5 bases, with 7 bases left in between. Germline CDR1 reads SEHNR; CDR2 reads FQNEAQ (reference sequence). This CDR3 region has 11 residues. CDR3 loop: CASSASDEQYF. The CDR3 DNA reads TGTGCCAGCAGCGCGTCCGACGAGCAGTACTTC.

The rearrangement joins TRBV18 to TRBJ1-6, with D perhaps TRBD1 (5 bases). The CDR3 is made up of 14 amino acids. CDR1 KGHSH and CDR2 LQKENI come from the germline V gene. V was shortened by 3 bases and J by 4 bases, with 7 bases between the two germline ends. CDR3 amino acids: CASSPGRYNSPLHF. DNA for the CDR3: TGTGCCAGCTCACCGGGACGTTATAATTCACCCCTCCACTTT.

This clonotype was detected ten times or more. The rearrangement links TRBV7-2 to TRBJ2-7; 8 bases agree with TRBD2. V gave up 5 bases and J gave up 0 bases; unmatched junction bases: 6. The CDR3 has 15 amino acids. Per germline, CDR1 SGHTA and CDR2 FQGNSA. The CDR3 loop is CASSLSGAGSYEQYF. CDR3 in DNA: TGTGCCAGCAGCCTTAGCGGGGCGGGCTCCTACGAGCAGTACTTC.

This clonotype was counted ten times or more. This chain connects TRBV5-1 to TRBJ2-7; 11 bases fit TRBD2. With V trimmed by 3 bases and J by 7 bases, 15 bases remained unmatched. This CDR3 contains 17 residues. In germline, CDR1 is SGHRS, CDR2 YFSETQ. The CDR3 coding sequence is TGCGCCAGCAGCTGGTCACCTTCACTAGCGGGAGTTCGTGAGCAGTACTTC. Encoded protein: CASSWSPSLAGVREQYF.

The J gene is TRBJ2-1, the V gene TRBV7-6; possible D gene TRBD1, 6 bases. V was clipped by 1 base and J by 6 bases, with 13 bases between them. The CDR3 has 15 amino acids. Germline values: CDR1 SGHVS, CDR2 FNYEAQ. CDR3 sequence: CASSLGTGLRNEQFF. In DNA form, the CDR3 reads TGTGCCAGCAGCTTAGGTACAGGGCTACGCAATGAGCAGTTCTTC.

This clonotype was picked up many times. The chain has TRBV6-2 or TRBV6-3 and TRBJ1-1; D is uncertain. From germline, CDR1 is MNHEY and CDR2 SVGEGT. CDR3 size: 13 residues. Trimming left V 0 bases short and J 3 bases short, with 5 bases between. The DNA of the CDR3 is TGTGCCAGCAGTTACTCCACGTACACTGAAGCTTTCTTT. Protein: CASSYSTYTEAFF.

In the case of this clonotype: A far larger clone is a single base away, which makes a read error likely. The rearrangement uses TRBV27 and TRBJ2-1, with D perhaps being TRBD1 or TRBD2 (7 bases each). V lost 4 bases, J lost 10 bases, and 17 bases lay in between. Germline V gene sequence: CDR1 MNHEY, CDR2 SMNVEV (reference sequence). The CDR3 contains 14 residues. CDR3 coding DNA: TGTGCCAGCAGTTGGGACAGCGGGGACTACGAGCAGTTCTTC. Protein product: CASSWDSGDYEQFF.

This clonotype was recorded at least ten times. The rearrangement uses TRBV27 and TRBJ1-5, with D maybe TRBD1 (6 bases). This CDR3 spans 14 amino acids. The germline V and J ends were trimmed by 5 bases and 6 bases, with 14 bases remaining between them. Germline-derived CDR1 and CDR2 are MNHEY and SMNVEV (reference sequence). DNA of the CDR3: TGTGCCAGCAGTCCCACAGGGTTAAGTCAGCCCCAGCATTTT. Translated, it gives CASSPTGLSQPQHF.

This clonotype was observed a few times. The genes are TRBV5-1 and TRBJ1-3; tentatively, D is TRBD1 (5 bases). Per the germline V gene, CDR1 is SGHRS and CDR2 is YFSETQ. Trimming stripped 4 bases from V and 6 bases from J, with 14 bases between. This CDR3 contains 14 residues. Here the CDR3 reads CASSRAGIANTIYF. The CDR3 coding sequence is TGCGCCAGCAGCAGAGCAGGGATTGCAAACACCATATATTTT.

This clonotype appeared many times. This rearrangement joins TRBV11-3 to TRBJ2-3; no definite D call. Trimming left V 1 base short and J 0 bases short, with 8 bases between. The CDR3 has 15 amino acids. The germline V gene has CDR1 SGHNT and CDR2 YENEEA. The CDR3 DNA is TGTGCCAGCAGCTTAGGTGACTTTAGCACAGATACGCAGTATTTT. Protein sequence: CASSLGDFSTDTQYF.

With regard to this clonotype: This may be a read error, as it is one base from a much larger clone. V usage is TRBV5-1 and J usage is TRBJ2-7; D is possibly TRBD1 or TRBD2 (6 bases each). Germline values: CDR1 SGHRS, CDR2 YFSETQ. The ends were cut back, 4 bases at V and 4 bases at J, with 15 bases in the middle. The CDR3 sequence is 14 residues long. This CDR3 reads CASSLGRGLYEQYF. In DNA form, the CDR3 reads TGCGCCAGCAGCCTTGGACGGGGGCTATACGAGCAGTACTTC.

The chain combines TRBV5-1 with TRBJ2-3; 9 bases line up with TRBD2. V shed 5 bases and J 7 bases; nucleotides not matched to a gene: 14. There are 16 residues in the CDR3. Germline V CDR1 and CDR2: SGHRS, YFSETQ. CDR3 residues: CASSLSGTSSRYTQYF. The CDR3, as DNA: TGCGCCAGCAGTCTATCCGGGACTAGCTCGCGCTATACGCAGTATTTT.

In its sample, this clonotype was seen many times. The V call is TRBV28, the J call TRBJ2-7; 9 positions match TRBD2. Germline CDR1 is MDHEN and CDR2 is SYDVKM. V lost 6 bases to trimming and J lost 2 bases; unmatched junction nucleotides: 11. There are 16 residues in the CDR3. The CDR3 DNA reads as TGTGCCAGCAGCCCAGATCTAGCGGGATGGGCCTACGAGCAGTACTTC. It codes for CASSPDLAGWAYEQYF.

This clonotype was counted ten times or more. V and J are TRBV3-1 and TRBJ1-1, with TRBD1 as a possible D gene (6 bases). Trimming removed 4 bases at V and 5 bases at J, with 17 bases between. There are 15 residues in the CDR3. Germline CDR1 is LGHDT and CDR2 is YNNKEL (reference sequence). The DNA of the CDR3 is TGTGCCAGCAGCCCCTACTGGCAGGGGACGACTGAAGCTTTCTTT. This translates into CASSPYWQGTTEAFF.